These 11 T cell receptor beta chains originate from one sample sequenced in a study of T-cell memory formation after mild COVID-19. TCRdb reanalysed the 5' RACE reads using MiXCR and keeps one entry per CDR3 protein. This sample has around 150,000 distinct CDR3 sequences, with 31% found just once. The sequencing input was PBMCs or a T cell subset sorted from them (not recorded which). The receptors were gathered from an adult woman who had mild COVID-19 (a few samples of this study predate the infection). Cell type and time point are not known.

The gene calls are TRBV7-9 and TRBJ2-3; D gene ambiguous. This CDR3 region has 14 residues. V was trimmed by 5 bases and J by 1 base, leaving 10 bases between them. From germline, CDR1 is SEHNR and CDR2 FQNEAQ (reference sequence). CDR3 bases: TGTGCCAGCAGCCATTCCGACGGCACAGATACGCAGTATTTT. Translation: CASSHSDGTDTQYF.

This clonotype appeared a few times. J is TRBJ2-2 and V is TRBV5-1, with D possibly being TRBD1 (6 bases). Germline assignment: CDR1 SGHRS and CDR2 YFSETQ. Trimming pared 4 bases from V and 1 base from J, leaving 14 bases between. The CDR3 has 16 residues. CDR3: CASSPGTIVNTGELFF. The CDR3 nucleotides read TGCGCCAGCAGCCCGGGGACAATCGTGAACACCGGGGAGCTGTTTTTT.

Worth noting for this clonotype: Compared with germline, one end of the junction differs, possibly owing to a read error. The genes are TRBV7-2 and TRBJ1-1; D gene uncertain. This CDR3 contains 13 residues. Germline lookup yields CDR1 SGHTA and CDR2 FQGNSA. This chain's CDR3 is CARSLHQNTEAFF. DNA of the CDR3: TGTGCCAGAAGCTTACATCAGAACACTGAAGCTTTCTTT.

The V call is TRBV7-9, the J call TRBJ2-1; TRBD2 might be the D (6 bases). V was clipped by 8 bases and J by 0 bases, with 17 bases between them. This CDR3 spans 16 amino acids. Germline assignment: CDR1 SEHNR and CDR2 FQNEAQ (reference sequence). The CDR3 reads CASRPGTVSSYNEQFF. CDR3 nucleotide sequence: TGTGCCAGCCGTCCCGGGACTGTCAGCTCCTACAATGAGCAGTTCTTC.

CDR3 loop: CASSPQGLAGADTQYF. In DNA form, the CDR3 reads TGTGCCAGCTCACCACAAGGACTAGCGGGAGCCGATACGCAGTATTTT. The rearrangement links TRBV18 to TRBJ2-3; 13 bases line up with TRBD2. The germline V gene has CDR1 KGHSH and CDR2 LQKENI. The CDR3 extends over 16 amino acids. With 1 base clipped from V and 6 bases from J, the junction kept 4 bases outside the gene matches.

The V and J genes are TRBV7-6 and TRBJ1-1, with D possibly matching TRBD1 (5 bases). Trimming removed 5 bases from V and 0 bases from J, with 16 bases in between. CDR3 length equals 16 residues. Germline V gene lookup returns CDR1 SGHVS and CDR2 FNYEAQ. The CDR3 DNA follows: TGTGCCAGCAGCCCGACCTGGACACTAATGAACACTGAAGCTTTCTTT. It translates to CASSPTWTLMNTEAFF.

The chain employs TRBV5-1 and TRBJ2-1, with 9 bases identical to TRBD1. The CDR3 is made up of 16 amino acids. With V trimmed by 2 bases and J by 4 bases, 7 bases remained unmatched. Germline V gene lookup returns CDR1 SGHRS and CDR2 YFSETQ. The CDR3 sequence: CASSFGPGQGYNEQFF. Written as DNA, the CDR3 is TGCGCCAGCAGCTTCGGTCCCGGACAGGGGTACAATGAGCAGTTCTTC.

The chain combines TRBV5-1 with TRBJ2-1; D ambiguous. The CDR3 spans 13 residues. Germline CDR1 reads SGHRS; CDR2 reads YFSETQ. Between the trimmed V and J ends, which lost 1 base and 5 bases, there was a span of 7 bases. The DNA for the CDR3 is TGCGCCAGCAGCTTGCCAGAGGACAATGAGCAGTTCTTC. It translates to CASSLPEDNEQFF.

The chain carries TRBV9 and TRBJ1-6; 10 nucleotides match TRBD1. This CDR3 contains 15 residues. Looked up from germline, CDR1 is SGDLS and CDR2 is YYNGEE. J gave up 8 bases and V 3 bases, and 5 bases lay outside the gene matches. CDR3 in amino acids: CASSETDRGYSPLHF. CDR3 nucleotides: TGTGCCAGCAGCGAGACGGACAGGGGGTATTCACCCCTCCACTTT.

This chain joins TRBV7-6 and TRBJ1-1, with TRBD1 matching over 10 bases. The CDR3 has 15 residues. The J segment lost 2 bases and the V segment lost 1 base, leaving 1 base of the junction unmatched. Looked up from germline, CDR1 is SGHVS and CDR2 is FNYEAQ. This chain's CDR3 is CASSLGTGGNTEAFF. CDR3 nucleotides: TGTGCCAGCAGCTTAGGGACAGGGGGAAACACTGAAGCTTTCTTT.

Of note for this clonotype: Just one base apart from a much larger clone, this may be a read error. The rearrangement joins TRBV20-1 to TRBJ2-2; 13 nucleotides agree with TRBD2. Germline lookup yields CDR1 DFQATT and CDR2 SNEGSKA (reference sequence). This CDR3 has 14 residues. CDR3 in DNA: TGCAGTGCTGCACTAGCGGGAGGGGTCGGGGAGCCGTTTTTT. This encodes CSAALAGGVGEPFF.